Detailed here is one T cell receptor (beta chain). Its cognate antigen has yet to be identified. There are no base qualities to consult, and no much larger clone falls within one base. This sample stems from a study of early T cells in non-severe SARS-CoV-2 infection (dated by TCRdb to about 2021). Study-wide context: Because TCR sequencing relied on bulk RNA taken from unsorted whole blood, pairing of alpha and beta chains was not possible.

Results the study describes overall, beyond this receptor: VDJdb matching was skewed toward anti-spike CD8 responses and likely underestimated virus-specific expansions, missing private and CD4 specificities.

Library preparation used 5' RACE. The sequencer listed for this sample is NextSeq 500. Unique molecular identifiers were attached to individual cDNA molecules in the TCR library protocol so that sequencing error and PCR bias could be corrected. Sequencing covered both TCR alpha and beta chains, and within each sample the abundances of alpha and beta sequences were tightly co-correlated. In the original analysis: Decombinator V4 was used to annotate the V gene, J gene and CDR3 of the TCR sequences. Expanded TCRs were defined as changing significantly between any two time points under a Poisson model with p below 0.0001. Abundances of TCRs were expressed as counts per million after normalisation to the total number of TCRs sequenced in each sample. TRAV1-2 paired with TRAJ12, TRAJ20 or TRAJ33 defined MAIT TCRs, while TRAV10 paired with TRAJ18 defined iNKT TCRs. VDJdb, accessed 1 November 2021, was searched for CMV, EBV and SARS-CoV-2 annotated TCRs, with TCRs annotated for multiple antigens excluded. TCRdb reprocessing: public reads trimmed at Q25 with fastp, clones called with MiXCR, in-frame beta chains kept. Rows merge per CDR3 protein into single entries with the most common DNA and genes. Here the V and J calls rest on TCRdb's processing, not on the authors' analysis. This sample holds 70,000 to 90,000 distinct CDR3 sequences; 8% to 13% were observed only once. Clones ranked in the top ten supply around 7.5% of the sample.

The germline V gene (reference sequence) gives CDR1 as SEHNR and CDR2 as FQNEAQ. The CDR3 holds 13 amino acids from the cysteine to the phenylalanine. Only the CDR3 region is kept as DNA, spanning 39 bases read in frame from base 1. The germline V end is reduced by 6 bases and the J end by 8 bases; junction bases left unmatched: 7. A case-control design nested within a healthcare worker cohort in London, UK, was used, with weekly nasopharyngeal swab PCR tests and blood sampling performed. Healthcare workers were recruited during the week of the UK lockdown, between 23 and 31 March 2020, and followed weekly for up to about 15 weeks.

This TCR came from an adult who was a healthcare worker with PCR-confirmed SARS-CoV-2 infection or an uninfected control (not recorded which). The source was whole blood, collected at baseline. The chain couples TRBV7-9 to TRBJ2-1, with 7 bases aligning to TRBD2. The base sequence is TGTGCCAGCAGTCCGGCCGGGGGGTATGAGCAGTTCTTC. Its amino acids are CASSPAGGYEQFF.